The clone carrying this TCR beta chain was seen only a few times. Generated by immunoSEQ multiplex PCR, the TCRdb table keeps only in-frame clones and is missing some. The table lists 150,000 to 200,000 clones, 82% of them singletons, with about a fifth in the top ten. These data are taken from a study of blood T cell repertoires in COVID-19. V dropped 5 bases and J dropped 6; count of bases not matched to a gene: 13. Germline V gene sequence: CDR1 SEHNR, CDR2 FQNEAQ (reference sequence). This CDR3 contains 15 residues. The clonotype originates from a woman older than 75 with acute or convalescent COVID-19. This chain connects TRBV7-9 to TRBJ2-7; TRBD1 matches at 7 bases. Input material: peripheral blood. The CDR3 region is CASSQFPGPGGEQYF. The DNA for the CDR3 is TGTGCCAGCAGCCAATTTCCGGGTCCAGGGGGCGAGCAGTACTTC.